These 17 T cell receptor beta chains share one sample of origin, sequenced in a study of T cells in Graves' hyperthyroidism and ophthalmopathy. Using RNA transcripts as the source, TCR beta CDR3 regions were amplified. The primer set for the first-round RT-PCR of the TCR CDR3 was HTBI. Each CDR3 protein is one row after TCRdb ran MiXCR on the multiplex PCR reads. The sample holds under 350,000 distinct CDR3 sequences; roughly a fifth are singletons and the top ten take under 55%. Sequencing was done on a sample of blood. These receptors originate from a woman aged 45-59 years with Graves' hyperthyroidism.

This clonotype was recorded at least ten times. The chain recombines TRBV7-6 with TRBJ1-6, with D possibly matching TRBD1 (6 bases). CDR3 length: 15 amino acids. V was cut by 1 base and J by 6 bases, with 10 bases left in between. CDR1 is SGHVS, CDR2 FNYEAQ, per germline. CDR3 region: CASSLGAGANSPLHF. The CDR3 DNA follows: TGTGCCAGCAGCTTAGGCGCAGGGGCTAATTCACCCCTCCACTTT.

V usage is TRBV2 and J usage is TRBJ2-2; either TRBD1 or TRBD2 may supply D (5 bases each). From germline, CDR1 is SNHLY and CDR2 FYNNEI. There are 14 residues in the CDR3. Trimming cost V 6 bases and J 6 bases, with 14 bases left between them. The CDR3 nucleotides read TGTGCCAGCAGCGTAGTTGGGGGACCCGGGGAGCTGTTTTTT. The encoded protein is CASSVVGGPGELFF. The complete variable domain, with remaining parts taken from reference TRBV2 and TRBJ2-2, reads EPEVTQTPSHQVTQMGQEVILRCVPISNHLYFYWYRQILGQKVEFLVSFYNNEISEKSEIFDDQFSVERPDGSNFTLKIRSTKLEDSAMYFCASSVVGGPGELFFGEGSRLTVL.

This clonotype occurred a few times. The genes are TRBV4-1 and TRBJ2-3, with 7 bases lining up with TRBD2. Germline V gene lookup returns CDR1 MGHRA and CDR2 YSYEKL. Losses at the gene ends were 3 bases for V and 0 bases for J; bases not matched to a gene: 6. This CDR3 is built from 16 residues. CDR3 coding DNA: TGCGCCAGCAGCCACGGAGGACTAGGGAGCACAGATACGCAGTATTTT. Its protein is CASSHGGLGSTDTQYF.

The chain recombines TRBV7-2 with TRBJ2-6, with 8 bases lining up with TRBD1. This CDR3 has 17 amino acids. V lost 6 bases to trimming and J lost 4 bases; unmatched junction nucleotides: 11. CDR1 and CDR2 (germline): SGHTA, FQGNSA. The CDR3 DNA is TGTGCCAGCAGGGGTAGGACAGGGCCGAAGGGGGCCAACGTCCTGACTTTC. This sequence encodes CASRGRTGPKGANVLTF.

This clonotype showed up many times. V usage is TRBV6-1 and J usage is TRBJ1-5; the D is unclear. Germline CDR1 and CDR2: MNHNS and SASEGT. The CDR3 totals 14 residues. Trimming took 6 bases from V and 2 from J, leaving 11 bases between them. CDR3 DNA: TGTGCCAGCAGCCCGACGGTAGGCAATCAGCCCCAGCATTTT. This gives the protein CASSPTVGNQPQHF.

This clonotype occurred many times. This chain links TRBV28 with TRBJ2-7; no firm D call. The CDR3 contains 14 residues. The V and J ends lost 7 bases and 2 bases respectively, with 15 bases between them. Germline lookup yields CDR1 MDHEN and CDR2 SYDVKM. CDR3 residues: CASILPGRPYEQYF. DNA of the CDR3: TGTGCCAGCATTCTCCCAGGACGACCCTACGAGCAGTACTTC.

This clonotype showed up many times. The V and J genes are TRBV6-5 and TRBJ2-3; TRBD2 agrees at 9 bases. Germline assignment: CDR1 MNHEY and CDR2 SVGAGI. The trim removed 2 bases at V and 8 bases at J, leaving 5 bases unmatched. This CDR3 comprises 14 residues. The CDR3 DNA follows: TGTGCCAGCAGTTACGCGGGGGGGATCTCTACGCAGTATTTT. Translation gives CASSYAGGISTQYF.

Turning to this clonotype: A much larger clone lies one base from this, so it may be a read error. The chain has TRBV12-3 or TRBV12-4 and TRBJ1-1; D is ambiguous. The CDR3 consists of 15 residues. V was pared by 3 bases and J by 1 base, with 12 bases between. DNA for the CDR3: TGTGCCAGCAGTTTGTCGCAACCCCAGAACACTGAAGCTTTCTTT. Translation: CASSLSQPQNTEAFF.

The chain links TRBV6-5 to TRBJ1-2; TRBD1 is a possible D gene (6 bases). The CDR3 has 13 amino acids. V dropped 2 bases and J dropped 6 bases, with 10 bases sitting between them. In germline, CDR1 is MNHEY, CDR2 SVGAGI. The CDR3 protein is CASSYAGEDGYTF. CDR3 sequence (DNA): TGTGCCAGCAGTTACGCAGGGGAGGATGGCTACACCTTC.

This clonotype was observed at least ten times. The chain joins TRBV20-1 to TRBJ2-1; 9 bases line up with TRBD2. Germline lookup yields CDR1 DFQATT and CDR2 SNEGSKA (reference sequence). The CDR3 covers 14 residues. J was trimmed by 5 bases and V by 5 bases; bases with no gene match: 7. The CDR3 region has the DNA TGCAGTGCTCTAACTAGCGGGTTCCACAATGAGCAGTTCTTC. Encoded protein: CSALTSGFHNEQFF.

The rearrangement uses TRBV11-2 and TRBJ2-1; TRBD2 aligns across 11 bases. This CDR3 is 14 amino acids long. V dropped 5 bases and J dropped 9; count of bases not matched to a gene: 6. The germline V gene encodes CDR1 SGHAT and CDR2 FQNNGV. CDR3 coding DNA: TGTGCCAGCAGCGCTCAGACTAGCGGGGCTGAGCAGTTCTTC. This translates into CASSAQTSGAEQFF.

This clonotype was seen just once. The rearrangement uses TRBV28 and TRBJ2-6, with unresolved D. V shed 3 bases and J shed 5 bases, with 11 bases lying between them. The CDR3 totals 15 residues. Germline values: CDR1 MDHEN, CDR2 SYDVKM. DNA of the CDR3: TGTGCCAGCAGTTTGGCCGAAGTATGGGCCAACGTCCTGACTTTC. This translates into CASSLAEVWANVLTF. Supplemented by reference TRBV28 and TRBJ2-6, the full variable domain reads DVKVTQSSRYLVKRTGEKVFLECVQDMDHENMFWYRQDPGLGLRLIYFSYDVKMKEKGDIPEGYSVSREKKERFSLILESASTNQTSMYLCASSLAEVWANVLTFGAGSRLTVL.

The J gene is TRBJ1-2, the V gene TRBV12-3 or TRBV12-4; D is unresolved. The CDR3 is 13 amino acids. V dropped 5 bases and J dropped 4 bases, with 11 bases sitting between them. The CDR3 loop reads CASSPYRTYGYTF. As DNA, the CDR3 is TGTGCCAGCAGTCCCTACCGGACCTATGGCTACACCTTC.

This clonotype was counted at least ten times. The chain uses TRBV11-2 and TRBJ2-5; the match to TRBD1 covers 8 bases. The CDR3 has 16 residues. J was trimmed by 1 base and V by 5 bases; bases with no gene match: 9. Germline values: CDR1 SGHAT, CDR2 FQNNGV. The chain's CDR3 is CASSPGGTGLQETQYF. Here the CDR3 DNA reads TGTGCCAGCAGCCCCGGAGGGACAGGTCTCCAAGAGACCCAGTACTTC.

This clonotype was detected ten times or more. The rearrangement uses TRBV5-1 and TRBJ2-2, with D perhaps TRBD1 or TRBD2 (5 bases each). There are 16 residues in the CDR3. Trimming removed 4 bases at V and 2 bases at J, with 15 bases between. Germline V gene data show CDR1 as SGHRS and CDR2 as YFSETQ. Written as DNA, the CDR3 is TGCGCCAGCAGCCCCTGGGCAGGGAGCAACACCGGGGAGCTGTTTTTT. Its protein product is CASSPWAGSNTGELFF. Variable domain in full (rest from reference TRBV5-1 and TRBJ2-2): KAGVTQTPRYLIKTRGQQVTLSCSPISGHRSVSWYQQTPGQGLQFLFEYFSETQRNKGNFPGRFSGRQFSNSRSEMNVSTLELGDSALYLCASSPWAGSNTGELFFGEGSRLTVL.

This clonotype appeared a few times. The chain combines TRBV15 with TRBJ2-7, with D perhaps matching TRBD1 (6 bases). The V end was cut by 5 bases, the J end by 3 bases, with 11 bases between. Germline V gene lookup returns CDR1 LNHNV and CDR2 YYDKDF (reference sequence). This CDR3 has 13 residues. CDR3 sequence reads: CATSPGDHYEQYF. The CDR3 nucleotides are TGTGCCACCAGCCCAGGGGACCACTACGAGCAGTACTTC.

In its sample, this clonotype was seen many times. V is TRBV10-3 and J is TRBJ1-6; a weak D match, TRBD1 (6 bases). Germline CDR1 reads ENHRY; CDR2 reads SYGVKD. V lost 4 bases and J lost 6, with 10 bases in between. CDR3 length: 14 amino acids. Here the CDR3 DNA reads TGTGCCATCAGTGCAGGACAGCGTAATTCACCCCTCCACTTT. Amino acid sequence: CAISAGQRNSPLHF.